This T cell receptor beta chain was identified in a study of CD8+ T cells in alopecia areata. Study results and limitations: Elevated clonality characterized lesional scalp relative to normal scalp, particularly in alopecia totalis/universalis.

Both CD4+ and CD8+ T cells were separated by sorting PBMCs. V shed 2 bases and J 3 bases; nucleotides not matched to a gene: 7. Germline assignment: CDR1 LGHNT and CDR2 FRNRAP. The CDR3 covers 15 residues. As concerns this clone: Its specificity is unknown.

RNA was extracted and reverse transcribed into cDNA as the sequencing template. Data came from immunoSEQ multiplex PCR; TCRdb stores just in-frame clones and leaves some out. The repertoire holds roughly 200,000 clones, approximately 60% seen once, with nearly 5% in the top ten. The chain joins TRBV12-5 to TRBJ2-7, with 7 bases aligning to TRBD1. The receptor's source is a human donor in good health. Sequenced: CD8+ T cells sorted from blood. This chain's CDR3 is CASGLSTGTDYEQYF. Here the CDR3 DNA reads TGTGCTAGTGGTTTGTCTACCGGGACAGACTACGAGCAGTACTTC.